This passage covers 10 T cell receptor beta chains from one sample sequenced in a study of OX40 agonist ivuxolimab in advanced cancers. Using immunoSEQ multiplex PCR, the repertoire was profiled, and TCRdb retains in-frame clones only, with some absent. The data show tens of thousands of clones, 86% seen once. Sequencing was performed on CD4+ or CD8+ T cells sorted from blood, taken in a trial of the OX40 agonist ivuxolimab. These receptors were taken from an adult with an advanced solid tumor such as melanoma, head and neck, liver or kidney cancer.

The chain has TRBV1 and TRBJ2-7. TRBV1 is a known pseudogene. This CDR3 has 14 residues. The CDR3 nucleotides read TGCACCAGCAGCCAAAGGTGGACGATCTACGAGCAGTACTTC. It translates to CTSSQRWTIYEQYF.

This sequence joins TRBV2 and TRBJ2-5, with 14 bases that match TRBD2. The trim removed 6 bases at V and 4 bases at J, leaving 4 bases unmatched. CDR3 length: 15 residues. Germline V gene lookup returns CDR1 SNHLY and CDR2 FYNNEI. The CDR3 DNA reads TGTGCCAGCAGGACTAGCGGGGGGGCGGGAGAGACCCAGTACTTC. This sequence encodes CASRTSGGAGETQYF.

The CDR3 loop is CATSKAAPRYNEQFF. The CDR3, as DNA: TGTGCCACTTCAAAGGCGGCGCCACGCTACAATGAGCAGTTCTTC. V and J are TRBV6-5 and TRBJ2-1; no reliable D call. This CDR3 comprises 15 residues. V was cut by 10 bases and J by 3 bases, with 19 bases left in between. Germline-derived CDR1 and CDR2 are MNHEY and SVGAGI.

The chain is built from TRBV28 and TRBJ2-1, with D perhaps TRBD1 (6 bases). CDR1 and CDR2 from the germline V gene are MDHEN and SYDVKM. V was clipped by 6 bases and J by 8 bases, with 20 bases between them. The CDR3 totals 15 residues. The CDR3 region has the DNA TGTGCCAGCAGCCCTGGGGGCAGGGATTTCGATGAGCAGTTCTTC. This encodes CASSPGGRDFDEQFF.

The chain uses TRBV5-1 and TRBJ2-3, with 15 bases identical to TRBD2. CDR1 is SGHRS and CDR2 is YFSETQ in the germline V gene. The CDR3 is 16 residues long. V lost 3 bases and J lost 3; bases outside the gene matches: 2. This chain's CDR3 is CASSWTSGGATDTQYF. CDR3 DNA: TGCGCCAGCAGCTGGACTAGCGGGGGGGCGACAGATACGCAGTATTTT.

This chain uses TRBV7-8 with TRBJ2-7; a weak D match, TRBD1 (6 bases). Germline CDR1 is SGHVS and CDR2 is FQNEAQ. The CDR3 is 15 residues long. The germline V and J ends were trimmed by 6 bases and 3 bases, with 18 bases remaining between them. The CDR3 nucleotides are TGTGCCAGCAGATCGGACAGCCACGGGCTCTACGAGCAGTACTTC. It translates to CASRSDSHGLYEQYF.

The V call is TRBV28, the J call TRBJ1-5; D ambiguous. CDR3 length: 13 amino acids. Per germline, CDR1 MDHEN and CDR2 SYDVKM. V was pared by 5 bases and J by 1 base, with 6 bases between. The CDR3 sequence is CASSQDSNQPQHF. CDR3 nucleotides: TGTGCCAGCAGTCAGGACAGCAATCAGCCCCAGCATTTT. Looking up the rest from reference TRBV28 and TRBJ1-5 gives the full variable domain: DVKVTQSSRYLVKRTGEKVFLECVQDMDHENMFWYRQDPGLGLRLIYFSYDVKMKEKGDIPEGYSVSREKKERFSLILESASTNQTSMYLCASSQDSNQPQHFGDGTRLSIL.

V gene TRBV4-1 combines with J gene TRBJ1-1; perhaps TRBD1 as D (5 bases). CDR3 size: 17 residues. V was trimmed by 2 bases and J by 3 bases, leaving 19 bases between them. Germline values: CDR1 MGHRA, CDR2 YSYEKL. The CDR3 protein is CASSQSVSRVSYTEAFF. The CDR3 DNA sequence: TGCGCCAGCAGCCAAAGCGTTTCCAGGGTTTCGTACACTGAAGCTTTCTTT.

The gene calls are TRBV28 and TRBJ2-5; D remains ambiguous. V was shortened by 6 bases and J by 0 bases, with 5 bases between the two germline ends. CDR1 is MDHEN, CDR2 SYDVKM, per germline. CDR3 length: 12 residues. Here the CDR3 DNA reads TGTGCCAGCAGAAATTACCAAGAGACCCAGTACTTC. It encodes CASRNYQETQYF.

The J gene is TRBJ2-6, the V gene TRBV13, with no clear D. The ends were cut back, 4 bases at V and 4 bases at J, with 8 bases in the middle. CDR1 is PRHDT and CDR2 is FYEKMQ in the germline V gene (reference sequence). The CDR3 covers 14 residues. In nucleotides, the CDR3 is TGTGCCAGCAGCTCCCTAGGAGGGGCCAACGTCCTGACTTTC. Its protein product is CASSSLGGANVLTF.